This T cell receptor beta chain was sequenced in a study of T cells in Graves' hyperthyroidism and ophthalmopathy. V lost 4 bases and J lost 5, with 9 bases in between. This CDR3 is built from 13 residues. Germline loops: CDR1 SGHRS, CDR2 YFSETQ. Researchers took RNA transcripts and amplified the TCR beta CDR3 regions from them. TCR CDR3 regions were first amplified by RT-PCR with HTBI primers. TCRdb redid the calling of the multiplex PCR reads with MiXCR, one entry per CDR3 protein. The repertoire holds about half a million distinct CDR3 sequences, around 24% seen once, with over 9% in the top ten. Out of roughly 10 ml of fresh peripheral blood came the PBMCs. This clonotype was picked up many times.

Source material: blood. The receptor comes from a woman in her 30s with Graves' ophthalmopathy. V is TRBV5-1 and J is TRBJ2-2; a possible D gene is TRBD1 (5 bases). CDR3 residues: CASSPRDTGELFF. The CDR3 DNA is TGCGCCAGCAGCCCCAGGGATACCGGGGAGCTGTTTTTT.